This T cell receptor beta chain comes out of a study of cytomegalovirus exposure and HLA in healthy donors (dated by TCRdb to about 2017). Turning to the overall study: An earlier analysis of several hundred of the donors reported about 300 Gb of sequence data and 117 million unique TCR beta sequences obtained from about 179 million T cells. An early release that covered about 600 HLA-typed donors contained approximately 300 gigabases of sequencing data and tens of millions of unique TCR sequences. The genetic ancestry cluster associated with self-reported Caucasian donors included 81% of the 300 to 450 genotyped donors. The study aimed to test whether signatures of past pathogen exposure could be identified by cataloging public T cell receptors. The study used immunosequencing to profile the T cell repertoires of approximately 640 subjects and linked those repertoires to cytomegalovirus serostatus. A separate validation cohort of approximately 120 different subjects was used in addition to the roughly 670-subject first cohort. To predict cytomegalovirus infection status, the study brought together high-throughput TCR immunosequencing, statistical association of individual TCRs with disease status, and machine learning. A later analysis re-analyzed previously published TCR beta repertoires from roughly 690 donors and added high-resolution HLA genotyping to study TCR occurrence patterns. Rather than using new phenotypic data, the later analysis identified candidate immune exposures from TCR beta sequences and from how often those sequences occurred across donors. In an earlier analysis of 587 of the donors, high-throughput TCR beta sequencing was used to judge whether each TCR beta V gene segment behaved as functional or pseudogenic. Donor age, sex, ethnicity and CMV serostatus were compiled alongside the repertoire data. A later genetic analysis used genome-wide SNP genotypes for about 60% of the roughly 700 donors, treating that subset as a discovery cohort. All discovery cohort repertoires had been generated using a single sequencing platform. Both class I and class II loci were covered by HLA typing, at four-digit resolution. The number of donors typed differed by locus, with about 629-640 for A, B, C, DRB1 and DQB1, 522 for DQA1, 600 to 610 for DPA1, and under 490 for DPB1. Roughly five DR-DQ haplotypes were handled as single units for association and clustering, since linkage in the cohort was strong. Across approximately 420 genotyped donors of the cohort, an average of roughly 200,000 unique TCR beta nucleotide sequences per donor were sequenced, and approximately 17% of those sequences were non-productive.

On this clone: Its antigen is unknown. No per-base quality is available; no much larger clone lies one base away.

The germline V end is reduced by 3 bases and the J end by 10 bases; junction bases left unmatched: 3. The germline V gene gives CDR1 as SGDLS and CDR2 as YYNGEE. The CDR3, cysteine through phenylalanine, is 13 amino acids long. Only CDR3 DNA is held: 39 bases, read in frame from base 1. What the research found in general, with its limitations: Assigning TCR associations to individual alleles was difficult when HLA alleles, especially DR and DQ, strongly co-occurred. An earlier analysis of approximately 590 of the donors showed that most TCR beta V segments appeared in productive rearrangements either about 90% or about 30% of the time, which broadly matched IMGT annotations. According to a later analysis, TCR association rates differed among HLA loci, with DRB1 alleles showing the most associated TCRs and HLA-C alleles showing the fewest. In a later genetic analysis, fewer N-insertions in productive TCRs were reported among donors in an Asian-associated ancestry cluster than the 666-donor mean. A later analysis found that most CMV-associated TCR beta chains appeared HLA-restricted, with HLA associations seemingly driven largely by CMV exposure. A few of the identified cytomegalovirus-associated TCR beta chains were confirmed in vitro to be specific for cytomegalovirus antigens. Linkage disequilibrium might explain the correlated functional status among segregating V segments, but an unknown experimental factor could not be ruled out. The authors suggested that the approach could potentially be extended to other disease states and immunological phenotypes. Because some donors lacked HLA typing at each locus, the association tests relied only on the typed subset. Because counts were too low, some 16 rarely observed V segments, including chromosome 9 orphons, were excluded from the earlier analysis of under 650 of the donors. While some public TCRs were present in many individuals, most TCR sequences turned up only very rarely across donors. The classifier was reported to diagnose cytomegalovirus status with high specificity and sensitivity in both the original cohort and the validation cohort. The cohort was sequenced for TCR beta chains only, and without alpha or paired-chain data the features that could be detected were limited. Several of the top co-occurrence clusters appeared to be linked to parvovirus B19, influenza, CMV and Epstein-Barr virus, according to a later analysis. The study listed 170 or so TCR beta chains as associated with cytomegalovirus. In a later analysis, around 17,000 TCR beta sequences were associated with specific HLA alleles at a false discovery rate of 0.05. An association between a missense DCLRE1C variant and V-gene and J-gene trimming of TCR beta chains was found in a later genetic analysis and replicated in an independent cohort. Roughly uniform sequencing depth across donors was assumed in presence/absence analyses, although this assumption may not hold. Some IMGT-functional V segments, including TRBV6-2 and TRBV6-3, could not be distinguished by the 87-base-pair reads and were therefore excluded. For the cohort, immune exposure information was limited to CMV serostatus. In a later analysis, HLA-associated TCR beta chains were found to be more clonally expanded and to have lower generation probabilities than equally common non-associated chains. A group of highly shared sequence variants was considered likely to be a technical artifact of the sequencing pipeline. A further reported finding was that TCR beta sequences accurately predicted the HLA-A and HLA-B alleles for most subjects in the first cohort.

The library was built by means of the immunoSEQ multiplex PCR assay. For the multiplex PCR, a mixture combining 60 forward primers for TCR Vbeta segments and 13 reverse primers for TCR Jbeta segments was used. A multiplex PCR assay on genomic DNA amplified the CDR3 region of rearranged TCR beta genes. Amplified TCR beta libraries were sequenced as 87-base-pair reads on the Illumina HiSeq System. The original methods were these. A later analysis counted about 82 million unique TCR beta chains across the 690 or so repertoires, and roughly 11 million of these chains were shared by at least two donors. A nearest-neighbor algorithm error-corrected the raw reads and collapsed the reads into unique sequences, merging closely related sequences to remove PCR and sequencing errors. To assign V, D and J gene segments, CDR3 sequences were aligned to IMGT reference sequences. For a sequence to be retained, at least a six-nucleotide match to both a V gene segment and a J gene segment was required. Rearrangements were classified as productive when the CDR3 lacked stop codons and remained in frame with V and J, and all other rearrangements were classified as non-productive. Following IMGT convention, CDR3 was defined as the stretch from the second conserved V-encoded cysteine up to the conserved J-encoded phenylalanine. The earlier analysis of about 500 of the donors excluded sequences that lacked an unambiguous match to a single V gene segment. In an earlier analysis of around 600 of the donors, V segments were called functional above 56.7% productive rearrangements and were called segregating when the between-donor standard deviation exceeded 5%. A statistical classification framework was developed to diagnose cytomegalovirus status using the catalog of TCR beta chain sequences. A later analysis assigned V and J genes by comparing TCR nucleotide sequences with IMGT/GENE-DB human TR gene sequences. A later analysis assigned CDR3 sequences and most-parsimonious VDJ recombination scenarios with the TCRdist pipeline. In a later analysis, every TCR beta chain was defined by the combination of its CDR3 amino acid sequence and its V-gene family, and reads without a unique V-gene family were dropped. A later analysis removed 592 highly shared, low-generation-probability nucleotide sequences to deal with suspected cross-contamination and a sequencing artifact. A later analysis calculated a clonal expansion index for each public chain from normalized within-repertoire ranks of inferred template counts. A later analysis computed generation probabilities with a VDJ recombination model fitted to out-of-frame rearrangements, and checked the results against IGoR. In a later analysis, hypergeometric tests were used to score TCR-TCR, TCR-HLA and TCR-CMV co-occurrence, with a repertoire-size bias correction applied to TCR pairs. A later analysis estimated false discovery rates by permuting HLA or CMV assignments 20 times. In a later analysis, co-occurring TCRs were grouped using DBSCAN, and TCRdist sequence similarity was added for clustering within HLA-allele-positive subsets. Co-occurrence clustering excluded repertoires with fewer than 30,000 or more than 120,000 public chains, plus five with anomalous nucleotide sharing. This is the immuneACCESS table as TCRdb keeps it, with only in-frame sequences that have V and J called. A part of the clones is gone; compared with another copy, unresolved V genes explain less than half, and the rest is unexplained. V and J calls and clone size follow that table, whereas D and trimming were derived from the DNA. Here the sample has 150,000 to 200,000 clones; approximately 62% occur a single time. The top ten clones comprise over 1.2% of the sample.

The cohort comprised more than 550 healthy bone marrow donors. Cohort members were all nominally healthy when sampled, although unrecorded immune exposures were likely present. The donor was CMV seronegative and was included in the group of 352 seronegative cohort members. A peripheral blood sample was collected from each donor, and TCR beta sequencing was performed on peripheral blood mononuclear cells. The Qiagen DNeasy Blood Extraction Kit was used to extract genomic DNA from the blood cell samples. The rearranged segments are TRBV9 and TRBJ1-6, with 8 junctional bases fitting TRBD1. The sample consisted of PBMCs. The clonotype comes from a man aged 50 or older in good health and CMV-seronegative. The CDR3 protein: CASSGGQGSPLHF. The DNA reads as follows: TGTGCCAGCAGCGGAGGACAGGGATCACCCCTCCACTTT.